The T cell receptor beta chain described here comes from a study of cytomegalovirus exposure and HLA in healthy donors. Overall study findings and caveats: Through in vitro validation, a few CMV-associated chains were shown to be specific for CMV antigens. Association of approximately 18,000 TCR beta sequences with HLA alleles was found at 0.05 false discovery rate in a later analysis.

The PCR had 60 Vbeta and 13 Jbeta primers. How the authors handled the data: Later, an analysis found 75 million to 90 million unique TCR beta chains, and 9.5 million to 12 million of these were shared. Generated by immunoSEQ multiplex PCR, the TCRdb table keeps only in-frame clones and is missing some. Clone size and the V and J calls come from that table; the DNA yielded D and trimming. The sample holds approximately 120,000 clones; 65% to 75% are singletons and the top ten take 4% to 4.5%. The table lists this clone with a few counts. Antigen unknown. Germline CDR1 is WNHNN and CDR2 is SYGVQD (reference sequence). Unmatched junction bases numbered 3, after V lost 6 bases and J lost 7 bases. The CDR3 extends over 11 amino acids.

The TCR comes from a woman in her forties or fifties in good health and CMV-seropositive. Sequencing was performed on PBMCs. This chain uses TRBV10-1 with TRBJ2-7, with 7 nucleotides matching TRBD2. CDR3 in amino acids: CASSRGLEQYF. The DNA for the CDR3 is TGCGCCAGCAGCCGGGGACTAGAGCAGTACTTC.